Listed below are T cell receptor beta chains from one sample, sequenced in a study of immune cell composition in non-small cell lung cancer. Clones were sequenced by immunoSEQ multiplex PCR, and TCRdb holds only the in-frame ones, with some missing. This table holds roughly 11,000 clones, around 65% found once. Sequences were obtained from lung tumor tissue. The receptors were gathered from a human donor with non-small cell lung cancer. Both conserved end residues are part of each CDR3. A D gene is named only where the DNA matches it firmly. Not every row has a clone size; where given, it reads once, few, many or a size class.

CDR3nt: TGTGCCAGCAGCATAGGGACTAGCCAATATAATGAGCAGTTCTTC
CDR3aa: CASSIGTSQYNEQFF
v_gene: TRBV7-3
abundance: .
j_gene: TRBJ2-1
d_gene: TRBD2

CDR3nt: TGTGCCAGTAGTATAGATCTTGGAGCGGGGAGCTCCTACGAGCAGTACTTC
CDR3aa: CASSIDLGAGSSYEQYF
v_gene: TRBV19
abundance: .
j_gene: TRBJ2-7
d_gene: TRBD2

CDR3nt: TGTGCCAGCAGTGACTCGTTTGAGACTAGCGGGGTCGGGGAGCTGTTTTTT
CDR3aa: CASSDSFETSGVGELFF
v_gene: TRBV6-4
abundance: .
j_gene: TRBJ2-2
d_gene: TRBD2

CDR3nt: TGCGCCAGCAGAACGCGGGAGGGCCGGGAGACCCAGTACTTC
CDR3aa: CASRTREGRETQYF
v_gene: TRBV5-1
abundance: .
j_gene: TRBJ2-5
d_gene: TRBD2

CDR3nt: TGCGCCAGCAGCCACCCAGGCCGCAGTGAAGCTTTCTTT
CDR3aa: CASSHPGRSEAFF
v_gene: TRBV4-3
abundance: few
j_gene: TRBJ1-1
d_gene: .

CDR3nt: TGTGCCAGCTCTTCTAGCGGGGAGTACTACGAGCAGTACTTC
CDR3aa: CASSSSGEYYEQYF
v_gene: TRBV7-9
abundance: few
j_gene: TRBJ2-7
d_gene: TRBD2

CDR3nt: TGTGCCAGCAGTTTAGGACAGGGGTACGAGCAGTACTTC
CDR3aa: CASSLGQGYEQYF
v_gene: TRBV6-6
abundance: .
j_gene: TRBJ2-7
d_gene: TRBD1

CDR3nt: TGTGCCAGCAGTTACGTAGCGGGGTCCTACAATGAGCAGTTCTTC
CDR3aa: CASSYVAGSYNEQFF
v_gene: TRBV6-5
abundance: .
j_gene: TRBJ2-1
d_gene: TRBD2

CDR3nt: TGTGCCAGCAGTTTCACTAGCGGGAAAGGGGAAGAGACCCAGTACTTC
CDR3aa: CASSFTSGKGEETQYF
v_gene: TRBV7-2
abundance: .
j_gene: TRBJ2-5
d_gene: TRBD2

CDR3nt: TGTGCCAGTACCCAGGGGGGCAACTATGGCTACACCTTC
CDR3aa: CASTQGGNYGYTF
v_gene: TRBV11-2
abundance: few
j_gene: TRBJ1-2
d_gene: TRBD1

CDR3nt: TGTGCCAGCAGCCCACAGGGGGACTCCTACGAGCAGTACTTC
CDR3aa: CASSPQGDSYEQYF
v_gene: TRBV21-1
abundance: .
j_gene: TRBJ2-7
d_gene: .

CDR3nt: TGTGCCAGCTCACCGGGCGGACTCGCCTACGAGCAGTACTTC
CDR3aa: CASSPGGLAYEQYF
v_gene: TRBV18
abundance: once
j_gene: TRBJ2-7
d_gene: .

CDR3nt: TGTGCCAGTAGTATAGAGTACAGCATTTACTACGAGCAGTACTTC
CDR3aa: CASSIEYSIYYEQYF
v_gene: TRBV19
abundance: few
j_gene: TRBJ2-7
d_gene: .

CDR3nt: TGTGCCAGCAGCTTAGAGTCCGGAACAGTGCGCGAGCAGTACTTC
CDR3aa: CASSLESGTVREQYF
v_gene: TRBV7-2
abundance: .
j_gene: TRBJ2-7
d_gene: .

CDR3nt: TGCGCCAGCAGCCAAGCGAAACTAGCGGGAGGAGAGACCCAGTACTTC
CDR3aa: CASSQAKLAGGETQYF
v_gene: TRBV4-3
abundance: .
j_gene: TRBJ2-5
d_gene: TRBD2

CDR3nt: TGTGCCAGCAGCTATTCCTCGGGGGCTAACTATGGCTACACCTTC
CDR3aa: CASSYSSGANYGYTF
v_gene: TRBV11-2
abundance: .
j_gene: TRBJ1-2
d_gene: .

CDR3nt: TGTGCCAGCAGCGAGACCGGGGTTCGATACGAGCAGTACTTC
CDR3aa: CASSETGVRYEQYF
v_gene: TRBV7-9
abundance: few
j_gene: TRBJ2-7
d_gene: .

CDR3nt: TGCGCCAGCAGCATATCGGGTAGCTCCTACAATGAGCAGTTCTTC
CDR3aa: CASSISGSSYNEQFF
v_gene: TRBV5-1
abundance: .
j_gene: TRBJ2-1
d_gene: .

CDR3nt: TGTGCCAGCAGTTCTTCTGGGGGCCTCTCCCTCTATGGCTACACCTTC
CDR3aa: CASSSSGGLSLYGYTF
v_gene: TRBV28
abundance: .
j_gene: TRBJ1-2
d_gene: .

CDR3nt: TGTGCCAGCAGCTTAAGCGGTAGCACAGATACGCAGTATTTT
CDR3aa: CASSLSGSTDTQYF
v_gene: TRBV7-9
abundance: .
j_gene: TRBJ2-3
d_gene: .

CDR3nt: TGTGCCAGCAAGGTAGGGGTAAGTCAGCCCCAGCATTTT
CDR3aa: CASKVGVSQPQHF
v_gene: TRBV28
abundance: .
j_gene: TRBJ1-5
d_gene: .

CDR3nt: TGTGCCAGCAGCTTATTCGGGACTAGAGGCTACGAGCAGTACTTC
CDR3aa: CASSLFGTRGYEQYF
v_gene: TRBV5-6
abundance: .
j_gene: TRBJ2-7
d_gene: TRBD2

CDR3nt: TGTGCCAGCAGCGGACAAGCGGGAAGCTCCTACAATGAGCAGTTCTTC
CDR3aa: CASSGQAGSSYNEQFF
v_gene: TRBV9
abundance: .
j_gene: TRBJ2-1
d_gene: TRBD2

CDR3nt: TGTGCCAGCAGTGCACAACAGGGCGCAGTCACTGAAGCTTTCTTT
CDR3aa: CASSAQQGAVTEAFF
v_gene: TRBV27
abundance: .
j_gene: TRBJ1-1
d_gene: .

CDR3nt: TGTGCCAGCAGCTTGGAGGGAGGGGAGACCCAGTACTTC
CDR3aa: CASSLEGGETQYF
v_gene: TRBV7-6
abundance: .
j_gene: TRBJ2-5
d_gene: TRBD2

CDR3nt: TGTGCCACCAGCAGAGAGGGGACAGACGGACAAGAGACCCAGTACTTC
CDR3aa: CATSREGTDGQETQYF
v_gene: TRBV15
abundance: .
j_gene: TRBJ2-5
d_gene: TRBD1

CDR3nt: TGTGCCAGCAGCATCACCGGGACATCAGAGACCCAGTACTTC
CDR3aa: CASSITGTSETQYF
v_gene: TRBV9
abundance: .
j_gene: TRBJ2-5
d_gene: .

CDR3nt: TGTGCCAGCAGCTTGGCGGGAGGGGAGCTGTTTTTT
CDR3aa: CASSLAGGELFF
v_gene: TRBV11-1
abundance: few
j_gene: TRBJ2-2
d_gene: .

CDR3nt: TGTGCCAGCAGCCCGATAGCCCCGGGACAGGGGACGAACACTGAAGCTTTCTTT
CDR3aa: CASSPIAPGQGTNTEAFF
v_gene: TRBV5-4
abundance: once
j_gene: TRBJ1-1
d_gene: TRBD1

CDR3nt: TGTGCCAGTACCCAAACCGGGTCCTATAGCAATCAGCCCCAGCATTTT
CDR3aa: CASTQTGSYSNQPQHF
v_gene: TRBV19
abundance: .
j_gene: TRBJ1-5
d_gene: .

CDR3nt: TGTGCCATCAGTGGGACAACCTCTGGGGCCAACGTCCTGACTTTC
CDR3aa: CAISGTTSGANVLTF
v_gene: TRBV10-3
abundance: .
j_gene: TRBJ2-6
d_gene: .

CDR3nt: TGTGCCAGCAGCTTACTGGGGGGGTACCAAGAGACCCAGTACTTC
CDR3aa: CASSLLGGYQETQYF
v_gene: TRBV7-9
abundance: .
j_gene: TRBJ2-5
d_gene: TRBD2

CDR3nt: TGCGCCAGCAGCCAAGCGAGGGAGGGCCCCTACGAGCAGTACTTC
CDR3aa: CASSQAREGPYEQYF
v_gene: TRBV5-1
abundance: .
j_gene: TRBJ2-7
d_gene: TRBD2

CDR3nt: TGTGCCAGCAGCAAAAGCGGGGGAGTCTACGAGCAGTACTTC
CDR3aa: CASSKSGGVYEQYF
v_gene: TRBV7-6
abundance: .
j_gene: TRBJ2-7
d_gene: TRBD2

CDR3nt: TGTGCTAGTGGTCCCGACGGAGGACGGGAGCAGTACTTC
CDR3aa: CASGPDGGREQYF
v_gene: TRBV12-5
abundance: .
j_gene: TRBJ2-7
d_gene: .

CDR3nt: TGTGCCAGCAGCCCGAAAGATTCGGGACTAGTCTACGAGCAGTACTTC
CDR3aa: CASSPKDSGLVYEQYF
v_gene: TRBV21-1
abundance: once
j_gene: TRBJ2-7
d_gene: .

CDR3nt: TGTGCCAGCAGTTACCGGGGATGGGGGCAGTACTTC
CDR3aa: CASSYRGWGQYF
v_gene: TRBV6-6
abundance: .
j_gene: TRBJ2-7
d_gene: .

CDR3nt: TGTGCCAGTAGTATAGCATGGGGGCGACAGGGGGAAGTGAACACTGAAGCTTTCTTT
CDR3aa: CASSIAWGRQGEVNTEAFF
v_gene: TRBV19
abundance: .
j_gene: TRBJ1-1
d_gene: TRBD1

CDR3nt: TGCAGCTCCAGGGAGGGCTATGGCTACACCTTC
CDR3aa: CSSREGYGYTF
v_gene: TRBV29-1
abundance: .
j_gene: TRBJ1-2
d_gene: .

CDR3nt: TGCGCCAGCAGCCAAGAGGGGCAGGGGGCTGAAAAACTGTTTTTT
CDR3aa: CASSQEGQGAEKLFF
v_gene: TRBV4-3
abundance: .
j_gene: TRBJ1-4
d_gene: TRBD1

CDR3nt: TGTGCCAGCAGCCTGACAGGGGGCCGGGAAAAACTGTTTTTT
CDR3aa: CASSLTGGREKLFF
v_gene: TRBV6-5
abundance: .
j_gene: TRBJ1-4
d_gene: TRBD1

CDR3nt: TGTGCCAGCAGCTCCGGTAGCACAGATACGCAGTATTTT
CDR3aa: CASSSGSTDTQYF
v_gene: TRBV9
abundance: large
j_gene: TRBJ2-3
d_gene: .

CDR3nt: TGTGCCAGCAGCGAACGGGACAGGTTCTACGAGCAGTACTTC
CDR3aa: CASSERDRFYEQYF
v_gene: TRBV7-6
abundance: .
j_gene: TRBJ2-7
d_gene: TRBD1

CDR3nt: TGCGCCAGCAGCCAAGATCGGACAGGGACGTCAGATACGCAGTATTTT
CDR3aa: CASSQDRTGTSDTQYF
v_gene: TRBV4-3
abundance: .
j_gene: TRBJ2-3
d_gene: TRBD1

CDR3nt: TGTGCCAGCAGCTTATATGAAGGGGGTCCCTACAATGAGCAGTTCTTC
CDR3aa: CASSLYEGGPYNEQFF
v_gene: TRBV5-6
abundance: .
j_gene: TRBJ2-1
d_gene: .

CDR3nt: TGTGCCAGCAGTGCCGGGACTAGCGGGAGCGCAACCTACGAGCAGTACTTC
CDR3aa: CASSAGTSGSATYEQYF
v_gene: TRBV28
abundance: few
j_gene: TRBJ2-7
d_gene: TRBD2

CDR3nt: TGTGCCAGCTCACAAACTAGCGGGAGCCTATTGAGCTCCTACAATGAGCAGTTCTTC
CDR3aa: CASSQTSGSLLSSYNEQFF
v_gene: TRBV18
abundance: .
j_gene: TRBJ2-1
d_gene: TRBD2

CDR3nt: TGTGCCAGCAATCTACGCTCAGGGGTGTTCTACGAGCAGTACTTC
CDR3aa: CASNLRSGVFYEQYF
v_gene: TRBV5-6
abundance: .
j_gene: TRBJ2-7
d_gene: .